These 8 T cell receptor beta chains originate from one sample sequenced in a study of blood T cell repertoires in COVID-19 (dated by TCRdb to between 2020 and 2021). Libraries came from the immunoSEQ multiplex PCR assay. As stored in TCRdb, this immuneACCESS dataset retains in-frame rearrangements with V and J assigned. A fraction of the clones does not appear; measured against another copy, unresolved V genes explain less than half of the discrepancy, and the remainder lacks a known reason. The sample records about 250,000 clones, approximately 84% of which are singletons. Of the sample, approximately 1.6% falls within the top ten clones. Source material: PBMCs or T cells enriched from blood (not recorded which). The receptors were sampled from a man between 40 and 49 years old who had recovered from COVID-19.

In nucleotides, the CDR3 is TGTGCCAGCAGTTCTTCTCCTAGCGGGATCTTCGAGCAGTACTTC. It encodes CASSSSPSGIFEQYF. V usage is TRBV2 and J usage is TRBJ2-7; 9 bases line up with TRBD2. Germline CDR1 is SNHLY and CDR2 is FYNNEI. The ends lost 5 bases at V and 6 bases at J; junction bases unmatched: 11. The CDR3 has 15 residues.

This rearrangement joins TRBV15 to TRBJ1-4, with TRBD1 identical over 7 bases. The CDR3 has 16 amino acids. After removal of 0 bases from V and 6 bases from J, the junction contained 7 bases not matched to a gene. Germline V CDR1 and CDR2: LNHNV, YYDKDF (reference sequence). CDR3 region: CATSRDLGQGDEKLFF. The DNA of the CDR3 is TGTGCCACCAGCAGAGATCTGGGGCAGGGGGATGAAAAACTGTTTTTT.

The chain carries TRBV6-1 and TRBJ1-6; 7 nucleotides agree with TRBD1. From germline, CDR1 is MNHNS and CDR2 SASEGT. CDR3 length equals 15 residues. The V segment lost 2 bases and the J segment 10 bases; nucleotides outside the gene matches: 8. The CDR3 loop is CASSETGVGGSPLHF. DNA for the CDR3: TGTGCCAGCAGTGAAACAGGGGTCGGAGGGTCACCCCTCCACTTT.

The chain employs TRBV9 and TRBJ1-1, with a possible D match to TRBD1 (5 bases). The CDR3 is made up of 15 amino acids. Trimming left V 0 bases short and J 6 bases short, with 15 bases between. From germline, CDR1 is SGDLS and CDR2 YYNGEE. This CDR3 reads CASSVGGGGGAEAFF. The DNA for the CDR3 is TGTGCCAGCAGCGTAGGGGGCGGGGGAGGAGCTGAAGCTTTCTTT.

This clone has only one observation. The chain has TRBV6-2 or TRBV6-3 and TRBJ2-3; D may be TRBD2 (6 bases). In germline, CDR1 is MNHEY, CDR2 SVGEGT. Trimming cost V 0 bases and J 7 bases, with 11 bases left between them. The CDR3 totals 14 residues. CDR3 in DNA: TGTGCCAGCAGTTACTCGATCGGGAGATATACGCAGTATTTT. Protein: CASSYSIGRYTQYF.

V usage is TRBV5-5 and J usage is TRBJ2-3; 13 nucleotides match TRBD2. Germline CDR1 and CDR2: SGHKS and YYEKEE (reference sequence). Trimming at V came to 2 bases and at J to 2 bases, leaving 2 bases not matched to a gene. This CDR3 has 16 amino acids. In DNA, the CDR3 is TGTGCCAGCAGCTTTGGACTAGCGGGAGTCACAGATACGCAGTATTTT. Protein sequence: CASSFGLAGVTDTQYF. Combining the CDR3 with reference TRBV5-5 and TRBJ2-3 gives the whole variable domain DAGVTQSPTHLIKTRGQQVTLRCSPISGHKSVSWYQQVLGQGPQFIFQYYEKEERGRGNFPDRFSARQFPNYSSELNVNALLLGDSALYLCASSFGLAGVTDTQYFGPGTRLTVL.

The genes are TRBV5-5 and TRBJ2-5; D not resolved. V shed 0 bases and J shed 5 bases, with 11 bases lying between them. In germline, CDR1 is SGHKS, CDR2 YYEKEE (reference sequence). This CDR3 spans 14 amino acids. The CDR3 reads CASSLGRYGETQYF. In DNA form, the CDR3 reads TGTGCCAGCAGCTTGGGCAGGTATGGGGAGACCCAGTACTTC.

This clone has just a few counts. The chain uses TRBV7-2 and TRBJ1-5; D possibly corresponds to TRBD1 (6 bases). The CDR3 totals 14 residues. Germline loops: CDR1 SGHTA, CDR2 FQGNSA. Trimming stripped 3 bases from V and 9 bases from J, with 15 bases between. CDR3 sequence reads: CASSLEGGVMPQHF. The CDR3 nucleotides read TGTGCCAGCAGCTTGGAGGGGGGGGTAATGCCCCAGCATTTT.